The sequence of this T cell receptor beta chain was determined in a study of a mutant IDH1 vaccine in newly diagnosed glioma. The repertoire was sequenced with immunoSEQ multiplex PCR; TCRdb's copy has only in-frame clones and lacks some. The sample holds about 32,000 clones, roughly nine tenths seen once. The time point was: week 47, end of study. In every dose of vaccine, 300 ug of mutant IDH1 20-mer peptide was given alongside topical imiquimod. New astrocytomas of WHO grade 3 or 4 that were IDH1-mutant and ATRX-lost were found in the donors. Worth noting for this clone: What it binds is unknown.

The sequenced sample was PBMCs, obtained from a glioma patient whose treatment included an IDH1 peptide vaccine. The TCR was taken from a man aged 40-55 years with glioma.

Here the CDR3 reads CASSTVVGSYNEQFF. The CDR3 nucleotides read TGTGCCAGTAGTACAGTAGTTGGCTCCTACAATGAGCAGTTCTTC. The gene calls are TRBV19 and TRBJ2-1; unclear D gene. Germline assignment: CDR1 LNHDA and CDR2 SQIVND (reference sequence). V lost 4 bases and J lost 0, with 10 bases in between. The CDR3 totals 15 residues.